Described below is a single TCR beta chain sequence and its context. Its antigen is undetermined. The sample comes from a study of T cell responses to AZD1222 COVID-19 vaccine. Study in general: Pooled samples include second doses given at about 4 or 12 weeks.

Some clones are missing from TCRdb's copy, which holds only in-frame ones; the method was immunoSEQ multiplex PCR. The sample contains some 97,000 clones, about 87% of which appear only once. Study-wide findings and caveats: Unmutated variant regions are reportedly targeted by nearly half of spike-specific TCRs. Spike regions recognized by vaccine-associated CD4 TCRs spanned the protein, led by 160-218 and 743-854.

Sequences were derived from peripheral blood, sampled on day 0 of AZD1222 vaccination. This TCR was recovered from an adult in good health.

The CDR3 sequence: CASSGGYNEQFF. For the CDR3, the DNA is TGTGCCAGCAGCGGCGGATACAATGAGCAGTTCTTC. This chain joins TRBV6-2 or TRBV6-3 and TRBJ2-1; D gene unclear. Germline V lookup: CDR1 MNHEY, CDR2 SVGEGT. Trimming took 6 bases from V and 4 from J, leaving 7 bases between them. CDR3 length: 12 residues.